This entry describes one T cell receptor (beta chain). Per the original methods: Reference gene primer amplification gave estimated nucleated cell counts. The method was immunoSEQ multiplex PCR; TCRdb's version includes in-frame clones alone and lacks a portion of them. The V and J calls and clone size were taken over from that table, and D and trimming were inferred from the DNA. The sample lists approximately 240,000 clones; approximately 80% were seen once. The data derive from a study of blood T cell repertoires in COVID-19. Across the study: Acute-phase and convalescent COVID-19 samples originated in the United States, Italy and Spain. Sources were T cells, B-cell-depleted T cells, or PBMCs; the material itself was cDNA or gDNA.

V dropped 5 bases and J dropped 13 bases, with 13 bases sitting between them. In germline, CDR1 is SGHRS, CDR2 YFSETQ. CDR3 size: 11 residues. The receptor was isolated from a woman between 35 and 50 years old with active or convalescent COVID-19. Sequencing was done on a sample of peripheral blood. V usage is TRBV5-1 and J usage is TRBJ2-1; a weak D match, TRBD2 (5 bases). The CDR3 reads CASSFDRDQFF. The CDR3 DNA sequence: TGCGCCAGCAGTTTCGACCGGGATCAGTTCTTC.